These T cell receptor beta chains were read from a single sample in a study of cytomegalovirus exposure and HLA in healthy donors. Data came from immunoSEQ multiplex PCR; TCRdb stores just in-frame clones and leaves some out. The sample gives approximately 40,000 clones, 82% of which show up once; about 10% is in the top ten. Specimen: PBMCs. The receptors stem from a woman aged 18-29 years in good health and CMV-seropositive. Both conserved end residues are part of each CDR3. Each record gives: D gene, J gene, V gene, clone size, CDR3 protein, CDR3 DNA. The D gene is left open where the match is weak. Not all rows give a size; the values are once, few, many and, for expanded clones, a class.

>TRBD1|TRBJ2-7|TRBV25-1|few
CASSGSGQESGHEQYF
TGTGCCAGCAGTGGATCAGGACAGGAGTCAGGCCACGAGCAGTACTTC
>-|TRBJ1-6|TRBV27|-
CASSWGQGSPLHF
TGTGCCAGCAGTTGGGGGCAGGGTTCACCCCTCCACTTT
>TRBD1|TRBJ2-4|TRBV23-1|-
CASSHGQGLAKNIQYF
TGCGCCAGCAGTCACGGACAGGGACTAGCCAAAAACATTCAGTACTTC
>TRBD1|TRBJ2-7|TRBV4-2|-
CASGPPPGQGDSSYEQYF
TGTGCCAGCGGACCGCCCCCGGGACAGGGGGACAGCTCCTACGAGCAGTACTTC
>TRBD2|TRBJ2-7|TRBV4-3|few
CASSLSPPSGFNEQYF
TGCGCCAGCAGCCTTTCCCCCCCTAGCGGGTTCAACGAGCAGTACTTC
>-|TRBJ2-1|TRBV5-1|-
CASSLRSRPPYNEQFF
TGCGCCAGCAGCTTGCGCAGCAGGCCCCCCTACAATGAGCAGTTCTTC
>-|TRBJ2-7|TRBV9|-
CASSVDSSYEQYF
TGCGCCAGCAGCGTAGACAGCTCCTACGAGCAGTACTTC
>-|TRBJ2-3|TRBV6-1|-
CASRGGRGTDTQYF
TGTGCCAGCCGAGGTGGGCGGGGCACAGATACGCAGTATTTT
>TRBD1|TRBJ2-7|TRBV7-2|-
CASSLDGQGVYEQYF
TGTGCCAGCAGCTTAGACGGACAGGGGGTCTACGAGCAGTACTTC
>-|TRBJ1-5|TRBV30|-
CAWSGGGVGRQPQHF
TGTGCCTGGAGCGGGGGTGGGGTGGGCCGGCAGCCCCAGCATTTT
>TRBD2|TRBJ2-7|TRBV25-1|-
CASSDVAERGEQYF
TGTGCCAGCAGTGACGTAGCGGAGCGGGGCGAGCAGTACTTC
>TRBD2|TRBJ2-2|TRBV13|-
CASFGTGGGGELFF
TGTGCCAGCTTCGGAACCGGGGGGGGCGGGGAGCTGTTTTTT
>TRBD1|TRBJ1-2|TRBV19|-
CASSMGQLNYGYTF
TGTGCCAGTAGCATGGGACAGCTTAACTATGGCTACACCTTC
>-|TRBJ2-1|TRBV4-3|-
CASSHLISPPRTYNEQFF
TGCGCCAGCAGCCACCTCATCTCCCCCCCGCGCACCTACAATGAGCAGTTCTTC
>-|TRBJ2-2|TRBV5-6|-
CASRLLGAENTGELFF
TGTGCCAGCAGGTTGTTGGGGGCCGAAAACACCGGGGAGCTGTTTTTT
>TRBD1|TRBJ1-6|TRBV9|-
CASSVQAQLGSGGYNSPLHF
TGTGCCAGCAGCGTACAGGCTCAATTAGGGTCAGGGGGTTATAATTCACCCCTCCACTTT
>-|TRBJ1-1|TRBV28|-
CASSLARGNTEAFF
TGTGCCAGCAGTTTGGCGCGGGGGAACACTGAAGCTTTCTTT
>-|TRBJ2-7|TRBV19|once
CASSSPHEQYF
TGTGCCAGTTCATCCCCCCACGAGCAGTACTTC
>TRBD1|TRBJ1-2|TRBV6-5|few
CASNPRQGSYGYTF
TGTGCCAGCAACCCCCGACAGGGTTCCTATGGCTACACCTTC
>TRBD1|TRBJ2-2|TRBV5-4|-
CASSLAGGTGELFF
TGTGCCAGCAGCTTGGCAGGGGGAACCGGGGAGCTGTTTTTT
>-|TRBJ1-4|TRBV5-1|-
CASSLNSQNEKLFF
TGCGCCAGCAGCTTGAACAGTCAGAATGAAAAACTGTTTTTT
>TRBD2|TRBJ2-1|TRBV29-1|-
CSAALGLAVYNEQFF
TGCAGCGCTGCCCTGGGACTAGCGGTATACAATGAGCAGTTCTTC
>-|TRBJ1-2|TRBV30|-
CAWNRDYGYTF
TGTGCCTGGAACAGGGACTATGGCTACACCTTC
>-|TRBJ1-1|TRBV6-5|-
CAASRQSNTEAFF
TGTGCCGCCTCGCGGCAGTCGAACACTGAAGCTTTCTTT
>TRBD2|TRBJ2-1|TRBV7-7|few
CASSSTSGGAFFSSYNEQFF
TGTGCTAGCAGCTCCACTAGCGGGGGGGCCTTTTTTAGCTCCTACAATGAGCAGTTCTTC
>-|TRBJ1-5|TRBV6-1|medium-sized
CASSEGEGGQPQHF
TGTGCCAGCAGTGAAGGGGAGGGAGGTCAGCCCCAGCATTTT
>TRBD1|TRBJ2-7|TRBV11-3|-
CASSFDRVGGQPGEQYF
TGTGCCAGCAGCTTCGACCGTGTAGGGGGACAGCCGGGAGAGCAGTACTTC
>-|TRBJ2-2|TRBV7-9|-
CASSTTLLTDFTGELFF
TGTGCCAGCAGCACCACACTTTTGACAGACTTCACCGGGGAGCTGTTTTTT
>-|TRBJ2-7|TRBV28|-
CASRLKSSYEQYF
TGTGCCAGCAGGCTAAAAAGCTCCTACGAGCAGTACTTC
>-|TRBJ1-2|TRBV6-1|-
CASSENRVVIHGYTF
TGTGCCAGCAGTGAAAACAGGGTGGTGATTCATGGCTACACCTTC
>-|TRBJ2-3|TRBV9|-
CASSMAGSTDTQYF
TGTGCCAGCAGCATGGCGGGGAGCACAGATACGCAGTATTTT
>-|TRBJ1-1|TRBV18|-
CASSPTRGNTEAFF
TGTGCCAGCTCACCGACGCGGGGGAACACTGAAGCTTTCTTT
>TRBD2|TRBJ2-5|TRBV7-9|-
CASSLKSGGVETQYF
TGTGCCAGCAGCCTGAAGAGCGGGGGGGTGGAGACCCAGTACTTC
>-|TRBJ1-3|TRBV6-1|-
CASSEHWGGSSGNTIYF
TGTGCCAGCAGTGAACATTGGGGCGGCAGCTCTGGAAACACCATATATTTT
>-|TRBJ2-5|TRBV13|few
CASSLGRSSWETQYF
TGTGCCAGCAGCTTAGGCCGGTCCTCATGGGAGACCCAGTACTTC
>-|TRBJ1-4|TRBV7-2|-
CASSPQRGIEKLFF
TGTGCCAGCAGTCCGCAGCGGGGTATTGAAAAACTGTTTTTT
>TRBD2|TRBJ2-1|TRBV7-6|-
CASSLASGAYNEQFF
TGTGCCAGCAGCTTAGCTAGCGGGGCGTACAATGAGCAGTTCTTC
>-|TRBJ2-5|TRBV7-8|-
CASVRGETQYF
TGTGCCAGCGTCAGAGGGGAGACCCAGTACTTC
>-|TRBJ1-6|TRBV5-4|-
CASRRRENSPLHF
TGTGCCAGCAGACGACGGGAAAATTCACCCCTCCACTTT
>-|TRBJ1-2|TRBV7-8|-
CASSPGRSYYGYTF
TGTGCCAGCAGCCCCGGGAGGTCCTACTATGGCTACACCTTC
>-|TRBJ2-5|TRBV5-6|-
CASSPPPRAETQYF
TGTGCCAGCAGCCCTCCCCCCAGGGCAGAGACCCAGTACTTC
>-|TRBJ2-7|TRBV28|-
CASSAFQGGSYEQYF
TGTGCCAGCAGTGCATTCCAGGGGGGCTCCTACGAGCAGTACTTC
>-|TRBJ2-5|TRBV6-5|-
CASSYSAQGGRETQYF
TGTGCCAGCAGTTACTCGGCCCAGGGGGGCCGGGAGACCCAGTACTTC
>-|TRBJ2-7|TRBV11-3|-
CASSLAGKEQYF
TGTGCCAGCAGCTTAGCCGGGAAAGAGCAGTACTTC
>TRBD2|TRBJ2-6|TRBV27|-
CASSGGLAGGALGANVLTF
TGTGCCAGCAGTGGGGGACTAGCGGGAGGCGCTTTGGGGGCCAACGTCCTGACTTTC
>-|TRBJ2-3|TRBV4-3|-
CASSQSLQDTQYF
TGCGCCAGCAGCCAGAGCCTGCAAGATACGCAGTATTTT
>TRBD2|TRBJ2-5|TRBV7-2|-
CASSLVSQREGRQYF
TGTGCCAGCAGCTTAGTTTCGCAGCGGGAGGGCCGGCAGTACTTC
>TRBD2|TRBJ2-1|TRBV29-1|once
CSVRTSGDYNEQFF
TGCAGCGTTCGGACTAGCGGGGATTACAATGAGCAGTTCTTC
>TRBD2|TRBJ2-7|TRBV7-3|-
CASSLSGTSGNEQYF
TGTGCCAGCAGCTTAAGCGGGACTAGCGGGAACGAGCAGTACTTC
>-|TRBJ1-1|TRBV7-2|-
CASSLKGSITEAFF
TGTGCCAGCAGCTTGAAGGGGTCGATCACTGAAGCTTTCTTT
>TRBD1|TRBJ1-5|TRBV28|-
CASSLSSWWTGDSNQPQHF
TGTGCCAGCAGTTTATCCTCATGGTGGACAGGGGATAGCAATCAGCCCCAGCATTTT
>TRBD1|TRBJ1-6|TRBV5-1|-
CASSLGDRENSPLHF
TGCGCCAGCAGCCTAGGGGACAGGGAAAATTCACCCCTCCACTTT
>-|TRBJ2-7|TRBV6-6|-
CASSLGGSSSYEQYF
TGTGCCAGCAGCCTAGGAGGGTCTAGCTCCTACGAGCAGTACTTC
>-|TRBJ1-6|TRBV10-3|-
CAISESISGTSNSPLHF
TGTGCCATCAGTGAGTCGATTTCCGGGACAAGTAATTCACCCCTCCACTTT
>TRBD1|TRBJ2-1|TRBV4-1|-
CASSQTGTGVNEQFF
TGCGCCAGCAGCCAAACCGGGACAGGGGTCAATGAGCAGTTCTTC